This T cell receptor (beta chain) appears in the sequencing data of a study of blood T cell dynamics during melanoma immunotherapy. As to time point: week 3, after first cycle of checkpoint inhibitor. Disease control meant complete response, partial response or stable disease at 12 weeks. The table lists this clone with a few counts. CDR1 and CDR2 from the germline V gene are MDHEN and SYDVKM. V shed 6 bases and J shed 1 base, with 12 bases lying between them. This CDR3 region has 14 residues. A fixed DNA input of 300 to 350 ng was used per bulk PBMC sample. Repertoires were generated with immunoSEQ multiplex PCR, while TCRdb's copy carries only in-frame clones and drops some. The sample consists of about 11,000 clones, 80% of them appearing once.

V gene TRBV28 combines with J gene TRBJ1-1; D possibly corresponds to TRBD1 (5 bases). The origin of this receptor is a human donor with melanoma. Sequenced material: blood, taken from a patient treated with checkpoint blockade. The CDR3: CASRPGSANTEAFF. CDR3 nucleotides: TGTGCCAGCAGACCAGGGTCTGCGAACACTGAAGCTTTCTTT.